This TCR beta chain was sequenced in a study of early T cells in non-severe SARS-CoV-2 infection. Study summary: The sequenced material was bulk RNA from unsorted whole blood, and its chains were unpaired.

Each cDNA molecule carried a unique molecular identifier. TCRdb analysed the 5' RACE reads with MiXCR anew, one entry per CDR3 protein. The sample contains 85,000 to 100,000 distinct CDR3 sequences, about 10% of which appear only once. General observations from the study: Clonotype matching in VDJdb favored anti-spike CD8 responses and did not capture private and CD4 specificities.

In germline, CDR1 is SQVTM, CDR2 ANQGSEA. The CDR3 is 13 amino acids. V dropped 7 bases and J dropped 4 bases, with 14 bases sitting between them. This clonotype was detected ten times or more. Its specificity is unknown. The chain recombines TRBV29-1 with TRBJ2-1, with D maybe TRBD1 (5 bases). Sequencing used whole blood. This clonotype originated in an adult who was a healthcare worker with PCR-confirmed SARS-CoV-2 infection or an uninfected control (not recorded which). CDR3 sequence reads: CSAMTDPYNEQFF. DNA of the CDR3: TGCAGCGCCATGACAGATCCTTACAATGAGCAGTTCTTC.